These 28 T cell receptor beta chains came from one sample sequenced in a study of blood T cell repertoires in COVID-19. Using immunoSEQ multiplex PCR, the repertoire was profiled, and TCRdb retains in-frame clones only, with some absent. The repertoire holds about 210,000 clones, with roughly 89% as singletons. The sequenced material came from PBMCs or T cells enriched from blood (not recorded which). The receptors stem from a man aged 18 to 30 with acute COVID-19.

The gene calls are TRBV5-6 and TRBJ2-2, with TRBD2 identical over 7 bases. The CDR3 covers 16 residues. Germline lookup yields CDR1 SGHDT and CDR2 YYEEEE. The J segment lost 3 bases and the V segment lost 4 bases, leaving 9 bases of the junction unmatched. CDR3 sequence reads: CASSTTLADYTGELFF. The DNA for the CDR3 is TGTGCCAGCAGCACAACCCTAGCGGATTACACCGGGGAGCTGTTTTTT.

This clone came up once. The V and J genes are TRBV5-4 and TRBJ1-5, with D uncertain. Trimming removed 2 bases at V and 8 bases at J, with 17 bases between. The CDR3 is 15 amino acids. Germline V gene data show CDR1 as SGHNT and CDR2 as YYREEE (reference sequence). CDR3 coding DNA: TGTGCCAGCAGCTTAGGGCCTCTCACCGGGGAGCCCCAGCATTTT. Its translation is CASSLGPLTGEPQHF.

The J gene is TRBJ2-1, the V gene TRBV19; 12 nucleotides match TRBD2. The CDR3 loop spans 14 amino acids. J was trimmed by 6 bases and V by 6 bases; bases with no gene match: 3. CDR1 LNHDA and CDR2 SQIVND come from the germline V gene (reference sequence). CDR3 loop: CASSALAGGNEQFF. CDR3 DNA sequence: TGTGCCAGTAGCGCACTAGCGGGAGGCAATGAGCAGTTCTTC.

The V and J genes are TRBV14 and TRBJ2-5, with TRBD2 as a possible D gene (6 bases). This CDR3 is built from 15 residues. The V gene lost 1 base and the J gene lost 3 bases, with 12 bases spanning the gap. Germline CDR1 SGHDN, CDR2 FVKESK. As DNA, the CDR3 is TGTGCCAGCAGCCAAGGAGAACTAGCAGAAGAGACCCAGTACTTC. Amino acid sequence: CASSQGELAEETQYF.

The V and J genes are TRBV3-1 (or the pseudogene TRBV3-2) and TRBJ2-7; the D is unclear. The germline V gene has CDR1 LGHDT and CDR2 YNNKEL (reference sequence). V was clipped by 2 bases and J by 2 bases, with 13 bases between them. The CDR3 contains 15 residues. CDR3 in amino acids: CASSQTPGTTYEQYF. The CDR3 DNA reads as TGTGCCAGCAGCCAAACCCCGGGTACGACCTACGAGCAGTACTTC.

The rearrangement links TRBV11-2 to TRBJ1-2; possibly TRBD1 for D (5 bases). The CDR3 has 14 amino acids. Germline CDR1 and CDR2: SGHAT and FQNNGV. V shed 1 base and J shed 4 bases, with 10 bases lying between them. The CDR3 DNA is TGTGCCAGCAGCTTAGGACAGTTCGCCTATGGCTACACCTTC. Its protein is CASSLGQFAYGYTF.

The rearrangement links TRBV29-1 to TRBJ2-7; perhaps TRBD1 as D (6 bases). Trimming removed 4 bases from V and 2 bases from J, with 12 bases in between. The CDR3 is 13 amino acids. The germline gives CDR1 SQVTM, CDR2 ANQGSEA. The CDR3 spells CSVVKDSPYEQYF. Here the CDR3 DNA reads TGCAGCGTTGTAAAGGACAGTCCCTACGAGCAGTACTTC.

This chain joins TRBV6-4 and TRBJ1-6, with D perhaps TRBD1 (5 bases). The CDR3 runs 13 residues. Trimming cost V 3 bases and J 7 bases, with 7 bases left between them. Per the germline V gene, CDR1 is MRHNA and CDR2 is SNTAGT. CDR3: CASSEQGNSPLHF. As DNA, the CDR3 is TGTGCCAGCAGTGAGCAGGGCAATTCACCCCTCCACTTT.

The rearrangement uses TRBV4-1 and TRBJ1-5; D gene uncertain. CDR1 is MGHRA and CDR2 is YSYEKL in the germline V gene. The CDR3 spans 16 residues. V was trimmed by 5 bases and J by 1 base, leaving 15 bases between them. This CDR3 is CASSSTGEMSNQPQHF. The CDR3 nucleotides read TGCGCCAGCAGCTCGACTGGGGAGATGAGCAATCAGCCCCAGCATTTT.

CDR3 sequence: CASSLSAAPTYGYTF. CDR3 sequence (DNA): TGTGCCAGCAGTTTATCAGCGGCGCCGACTTATGGCTACACCTTC. This chain links TRBV28 with TRBJ1-2; D unclear. CDR3 length: 15 amino acids. With 1 base removed from V and 5 bases from J, the gap between germline ends came to 14 bases. Germline V CDR1 and CDR2: MDHEN, SYDVKM.

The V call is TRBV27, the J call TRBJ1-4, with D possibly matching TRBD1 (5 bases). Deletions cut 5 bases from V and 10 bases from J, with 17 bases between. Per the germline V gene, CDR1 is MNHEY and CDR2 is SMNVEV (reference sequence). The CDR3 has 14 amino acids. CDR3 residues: CASSPFGGGTKLFF. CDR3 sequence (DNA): TGTGCCAGCAGTCCATTCGGCGGGGGGACAAAACTGTTTTTT.

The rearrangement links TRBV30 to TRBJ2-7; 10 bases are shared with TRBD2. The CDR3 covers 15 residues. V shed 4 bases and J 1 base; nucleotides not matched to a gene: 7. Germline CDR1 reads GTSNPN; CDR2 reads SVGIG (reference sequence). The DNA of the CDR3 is TGTGCCTGGATACCCAGACTAGCGGGTTCCTACGAGCAGTACTTC. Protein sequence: CAWIPRLAGSYEQYF. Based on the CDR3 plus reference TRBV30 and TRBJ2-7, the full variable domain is SQTIHQWPATLVQPVGSPLSLECTVEGTSNPNLYWYRQAAGRGLQLLFYSVGIGQISSEVPQNLSASRPQDRQFILSSKKLLLSDSGFYLCAWIPRLAGSYEQYFGPGTRLTVT.

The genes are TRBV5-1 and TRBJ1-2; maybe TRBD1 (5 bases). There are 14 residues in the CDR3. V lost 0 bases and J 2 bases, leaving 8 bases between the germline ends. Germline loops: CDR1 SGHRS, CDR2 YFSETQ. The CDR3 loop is CASSLGTSNYGYTF. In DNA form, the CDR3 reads TGCGCCAGCAGCTTGGGGACATCAAACTATGGCTACACCTTC.

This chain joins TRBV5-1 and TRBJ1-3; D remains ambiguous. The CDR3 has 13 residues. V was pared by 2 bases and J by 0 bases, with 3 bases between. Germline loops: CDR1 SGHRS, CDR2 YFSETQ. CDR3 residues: CASSFSSGNTIYF. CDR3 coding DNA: TGCGCCAGCAGCTTTAGCTCTGGAAACACCATATATTTT.

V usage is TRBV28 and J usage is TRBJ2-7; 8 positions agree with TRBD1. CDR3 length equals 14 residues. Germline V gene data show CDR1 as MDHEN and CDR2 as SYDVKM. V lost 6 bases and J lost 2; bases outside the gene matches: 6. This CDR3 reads CASSPSTGAYEQYF. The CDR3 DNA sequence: TGTGCCAGCAGCCCGTCGACAGGGGCCTACGAGCAGTACTTC.

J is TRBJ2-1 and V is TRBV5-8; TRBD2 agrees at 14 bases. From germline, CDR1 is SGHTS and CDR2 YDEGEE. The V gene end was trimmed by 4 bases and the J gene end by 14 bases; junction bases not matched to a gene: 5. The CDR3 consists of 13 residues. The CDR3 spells CASSPRLAGGEFF. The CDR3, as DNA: TGTGCCAGCAGCCCGAGACTAGCGGGAGGGGAGTTCTTC.

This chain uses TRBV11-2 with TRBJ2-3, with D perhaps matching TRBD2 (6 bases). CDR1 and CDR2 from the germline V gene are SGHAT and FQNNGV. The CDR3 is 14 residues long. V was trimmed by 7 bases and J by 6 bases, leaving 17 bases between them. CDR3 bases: TGTGCCAGCACCCCCGGGACTTTGCGCGATACGCAGTATTTT. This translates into CASTPGTLRDTQYF.

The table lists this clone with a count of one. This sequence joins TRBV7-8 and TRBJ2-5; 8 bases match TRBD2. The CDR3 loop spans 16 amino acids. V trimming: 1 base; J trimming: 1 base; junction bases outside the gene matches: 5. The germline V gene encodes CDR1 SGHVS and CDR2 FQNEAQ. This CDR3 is CASSLGLAGRQETQYF. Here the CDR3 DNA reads TGTGCCAGCAGCTTAGGGTTAGCGGGACGCCAAGAGACCCAGTACTTC. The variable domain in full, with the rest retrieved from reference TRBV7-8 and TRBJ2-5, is GAGVSQSPRYKVAKRGQDVALRCDPISGHVSLFWYQQALGQGPEFLTYFQNEAQLDKSGLPSDRFFAERPEGSVSTLKIQRTQQEDSAVYLCASSLGLAGRQETQYFGPGTRLLVL.

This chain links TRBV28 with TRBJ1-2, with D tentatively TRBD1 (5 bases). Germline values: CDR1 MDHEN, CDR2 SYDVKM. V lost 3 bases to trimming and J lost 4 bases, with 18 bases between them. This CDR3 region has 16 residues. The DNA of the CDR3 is TGTGCCAGCAGTTTGCGCACTCCAGGGTCTGGCTATGGCTACACCTTC. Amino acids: CASSLRTPGSGYGYTF.

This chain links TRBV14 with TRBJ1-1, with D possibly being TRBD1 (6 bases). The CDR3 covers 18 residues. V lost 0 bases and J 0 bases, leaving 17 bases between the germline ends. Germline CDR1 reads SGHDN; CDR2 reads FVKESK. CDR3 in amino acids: CASSQDWGPKGLNTEAFF. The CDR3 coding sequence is TGTGCCAGCAGCCAAGATTGGGGGCCAAAAGGCCTGAACACTGAAGCTTTCTTT.

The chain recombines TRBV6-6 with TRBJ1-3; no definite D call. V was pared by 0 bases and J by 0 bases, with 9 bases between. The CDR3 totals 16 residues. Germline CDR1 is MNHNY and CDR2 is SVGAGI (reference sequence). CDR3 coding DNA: TGTGCCAGCAGTTACTCGAGTCCTCCCTCTGGAAACACCATATATTTT. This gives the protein CASSYSSPPSGNTIYF.

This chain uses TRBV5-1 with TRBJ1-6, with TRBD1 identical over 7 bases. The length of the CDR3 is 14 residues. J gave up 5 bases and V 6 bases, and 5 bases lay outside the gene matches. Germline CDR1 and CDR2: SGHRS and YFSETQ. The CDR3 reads CASTQGQNNSPLHF. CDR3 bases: TGCGCCAGCACCCAGGGACAGAATAATTCACCCCTCCACTTT.

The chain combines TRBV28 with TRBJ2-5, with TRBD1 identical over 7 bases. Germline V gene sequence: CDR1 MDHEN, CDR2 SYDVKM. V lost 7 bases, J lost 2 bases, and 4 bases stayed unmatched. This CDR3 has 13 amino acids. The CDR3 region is CASTGTAQETQYF. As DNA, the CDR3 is TGTGCCAGCACTGGGACAGCACAAGAGACCCAGTACTTC.

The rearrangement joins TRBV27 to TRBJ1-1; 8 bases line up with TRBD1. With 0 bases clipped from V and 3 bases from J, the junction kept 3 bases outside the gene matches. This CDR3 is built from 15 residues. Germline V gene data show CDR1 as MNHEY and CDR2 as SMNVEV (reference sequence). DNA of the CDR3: TGTGCCAGCAGTTTATCTACAGGGGGGTACACTGAAGCTTTCTTT. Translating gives CASSLSTGGYTEAFF.

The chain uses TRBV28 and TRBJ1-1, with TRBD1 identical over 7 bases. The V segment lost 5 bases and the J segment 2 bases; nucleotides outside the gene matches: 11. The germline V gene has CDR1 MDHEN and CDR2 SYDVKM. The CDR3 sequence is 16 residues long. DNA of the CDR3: TGTGCCAGCAGTCTAAGGGGGGACAGATTAAACACTGAAGCTTTCTTT. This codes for CASSLRGDRLNTEAFF.

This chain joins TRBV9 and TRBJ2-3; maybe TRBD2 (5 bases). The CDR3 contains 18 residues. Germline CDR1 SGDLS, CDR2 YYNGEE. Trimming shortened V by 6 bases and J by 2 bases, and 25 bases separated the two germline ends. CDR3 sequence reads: CASTGPKEDSVDTDTQYF. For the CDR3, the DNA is TGTGCCAGCACCGGACCCAAAGAGGATAGCGTTGACACAGATACGCAGTATTTT.

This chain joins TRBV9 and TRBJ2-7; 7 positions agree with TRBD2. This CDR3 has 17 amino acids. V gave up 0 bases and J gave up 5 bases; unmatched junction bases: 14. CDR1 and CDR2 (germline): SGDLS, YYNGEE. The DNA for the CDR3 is TGTGCCAGCAGCGTAGGAGAGGCCGGACTAGGAACTGACGAGCAGTACTTC. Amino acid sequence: CASSVGEAGLGTDEQYF.

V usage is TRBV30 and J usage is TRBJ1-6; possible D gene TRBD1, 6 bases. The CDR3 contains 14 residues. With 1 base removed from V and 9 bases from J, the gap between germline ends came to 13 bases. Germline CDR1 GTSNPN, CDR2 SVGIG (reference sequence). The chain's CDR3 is CAWSGTGIASPLHF. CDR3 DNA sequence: TGTGCCTGGAGTGGCACAGGGATCGCTTCACCCCTCCACTTT.